The 20 T cell receptor beta chains listed next were all sequenced from one sample in a study of beta chain features in type 1 diabetes. The study, taken as a whole, reports: Among all four CD4+ subsets, Type 1 diabetes patients had TCRB CDR3s that were moderately but significantly shorter.

These receptors' antigens are unknown. Expressed TCRB transcripts were sequenced because the isolated RNA had all been reverse transcribed beforehand. The protocol was immunoSEQ multiplex PCR, while the TCRdb copy is restricted to in-frame clones and leaves out a portion. This sample has 52,000 or so clones, with 40% to 60% found just once. The source material was Tregs from blood. These receptors all come from a woman between 40 and 50 years old with type 1 diabetes.

The chain links TRBV15 to TRBJ1-1, with D possibly TRBD1 on 6 matching bases. The germline V gene encodes CDR1 LNHNV and CDR2 YYDKDF (reference sequence). V was clipped by 0 bases and J by 0 bases, with 11 bases between them. This CDR3 spans 16 amino acids. This CDR3 is CATSRDYREMNTEAFF. Here the CDR3 DNA reads TGTGCCACCAGCAGAGATTACAGGGAAATGAACACTGAAGCTTTCTTT.

The chain uses TRBV7-2 and TRBJ2-1; tentatively, D is TRBD2 (8 bases). Germline assignment: CDR1 SGHTA and CDR2 FQGNSA. This CDR3 is 18 amino acids long. V gave up 5 bases and J gave up 6 bases, with 26 bases separating them. CDR3 coding DNA: TGTGCCAGCAGCCAGTGGGGACAGTACGGGGGGGGTGGCAATGAGCAGTTCTTC. Its protein product is CASSQWGQYGGGGNEQFF.

This clone was seen a single time. The chain uses TRBV14 and TRBJ2-7; D unclear. The CDR3 loop spans 14 amino acids. Germline CDR1 is SGHDN and CDR2 is FVKESK. The ends were cut back, 0 bases at V and 3 bases at J, with 9 bases in the middle. This CDR3 reads CASSQDWRFYEQYF. The CDR3 DNA reads as TGTGCCAGCAGCCAAGATTGGCGGTTCTACGAGCAGTACTTC.

The table lists this clone with a count of one. This rearrangement joins TRBV6-6 to TRBJ1-5; the match to TRBD1 covers 10 bases. The CDR3 spans 14 residues. Germline values: CDR1 MNHNY, CDR2 SVGAGI (reference sequence). Germline trimming cut 6 bases from V and 4 bases from J; bases unmatched to any gene: 3. CDR3 residues: CASRGQGWNQPQHF. The CDR3 DNA reads TGTGCCAGCAGGGGACAGGGGTGGAATCAGCCCCAGCATTTT.

The V call is TRBV5-1, the J call TRBJ2-2; the match to TRBD2 covers 14 bases. The CDR3 consists of 16 residues. CDR1 is SGHRS and CDR2 is YFSETQ in the germline V gene. V gave up 4 bases and J gave up 4 bases; unmatched junction bases: 3. As DNA, the CDR3 is TGCGCCAGCAGCCCTGGGACTAGCGGGGGCACCGGGGAGCTGTTTTTT. Translated: CASSPGTSGGTGELFF.

The CDR3 nucleotides are TGTGCCAGCAGCTCACAGGGGCCCCGGGAGACCCAGTACTTC. Amino acids: CASSSQGPRETQYF. This chain links TRBV7-2 with TRBJ2-5; 7 nucleotides agree with TRBD1. J was trimmed by 5 bases and V by 4 bases; bases with no gene match: 7. CDR3 length equals 14 residues. The germline CDR1 and CDR2 sequences are SGHTA and FQGNSA.

The sample holds a few counts of this clone. The gene calls are TRBV9 and TRBJ2-1; TRBD1 is a possible D gene (6 bases). This CDR3 region has 16 residues. The germline V and J ends were trimmed by 3 bases and 0 bases, with 13 bases remaining between them. Germline CDR1 reads SGDLS; CDR2 reads YYNGEE. The CDR3 loop is CASSGGQPSSYNEQFF. The CDR3 region has the DNA TGTGCCAGCAGCGGGGGACAACCTTCCTCCTACAATGAGCAGTTCTTC.

The chain uses TRBV6-6 and TRBJ2-2; a weak D match, TRBD2 (5 bases). Trimming cost V 6 bases and J 8 bases, with 7 bases left between them. Germline loops: CDR1 MNHNY, CDR2 SVGAGI (reference sequence). There are 11 residues in the CDR3. CDR3 loop: CASREAGELFF. CDR3 bases: TGTGCCAGCAGGGAGGCTGGGGAGCTGTTTTTT.

The gene calls are TRBV6-6 and TRBJ2-7; D unclear. V was clipped by 6 bases and J by 5 bases, with 8 bases between them. This CDR3 contains 11 residues. Germline CDR1 and CDR2: MNHNY and SVGAGI (reference sequence). The CDR3 DNA is TGTGCCAGCAGCCCTTATGACGAGCAGTACTTC. It codes for CASSPYDEQYF.

The rearrangement links TRBV7-3 to TRBJ2-1; D remains ambiguous. The V end was cut by 4 bases, the J end by 8 bases, with 15 bases between. From germline, CDR1 is SGHTA and CDR2 FQGTGA. CDR3 length: 14 amino acids. The CDR3 spells CASSSPSRSDEQFF. As DNA, the CDR3 is TGTGCCAGCAGCTCCCCGAGTAGATCCGATGAGCAGTTCTTC.

The rearrangement uses TRBV7-3 and TRBJ1-2, with TRBD1 identical over 9 bases. This CDR3 contains 13 residues. With V trimmed by 3 bases and J by 8 bases, 4 bases remained unmatched. In germline, CDR1 is SGHTA, CDR2 FQGTGA. The CDR3 region is CASSFTGGAGYTF. CDR3 nucleotide sequence: TGTGCCAGCAGCTTCACAGGGGGCGCGGGCTACACCTTC.

The V and J genes are TRBV11-3 and TRBJ2-3; D is unclear. The CDR3 spans 15 residues. From germline, CDR1 is SGHNT and CDR2 YENEEA. The V end lost 1 base, the J end lost 4 bases, and 12 bases lay between the germline ends. The chain's CDR3 is CASSLGNGVADTQYF. Here the CDR3 DNA reads TGTGCCAGCAGCTTAGGAAACGGAGTTGCAGATACGCAGTATTTT.

The V and J genes are TRBV6-6 and TRBJ1-2, with no clear D. The CDR3 is 14 amino acids. Germline V gives CDR1 MNHNY, CDR2 SVGAGI (reference sequence). Trimming removed 3 bases from V and 2 bases from J, with 10 bases in between. As DNA, the CDR3 is TGTGCCAGCAGTTATAGACTGCAGAACTATGGCTACACCTTC. Its protein is CASSYRLQNYGYTF.

The sample holds a few counts of this clone. The chain recombines TRBV28 with TRBJ1-1; D is possibly TRBD1 (6 bases). The CDR3 spans 15 residues. Trimming took off 7 bases at V and 0 bases at J, with 15 bases between the two ends. CDR1 and CDR2 (germline): MDHEN, SYDVKM. CDR3 loop: CASITGPPLNTEAFF. CDR3 coding DNA: TGTGCCAGCATCACAGGGCCGCCTTTGAACACTGAAGCTTTCTTT. The full variable domain, its missing parts supplied by reference TRBV28 and TRBJ1-1, is DVKVTQSSRYLVKRTGEKVFLECVQDMDHENMFWYRQDPGLGLRLIYFSYDVKMKEKGDIPEGYSVSREKKERFSLILESASTNQTSMYLCASITGPPLNTEAFFGQGTRLTVV.

In this sample, this clone turned up a few times. The rearrangement links TRBV9 to TRBJ1-1, with D unclear. CDR1 is SGDLS, CDR2 YYNGEE, per germline. This CDR3 is 15 amino acids long. Trimming removed 4 bases at V and 3 bases at J, with 16 bases between. As DNA, the CDR3 is TGTGCCAGCAGCTCGAGGGCGAGAGGAGACACTGAAGCTTTCTTT. It encodes CASSSRARGDTEAFF.

The chain joins TRBV6-5 to TRBJ1-1; D is uncertain. The CDR3 is 14 residues long. Trimming stripped 6 bases from V and 4 bases from J, with 15 bases between. The germline gives CDR1 MNHEY, CDR2 SVGAGI. The CDR3 reads CASSPGGLRTEAFF. CDR3 nucleotides: TGTGCCAGCAGCCCAGGAGGCCTGCGCACTGAAGCTTTCTTT.

V is TRBV19 and J is TRBJ2-5; 7 bases agree with TRBD1. Trimming cost V 6 bases and J 7 bases; bases outside gene matches: 8. The germline V gene encodes CDR1 LNHDA and CDR2 SQIVND (reference sequence). The CDR3 consists of 13 residues. The CDR3 spells CASRGQSDGTQYF. The CDR3 DNA reads TGTGCCAGTAGGGGACAGTCGGATGGGACCCAGTACTTC.

V and J are TRBV27 and TRBJ2-4; 10 positions agree with TRBD1. With V trimmed by 5 bases and J by 0 bases, 10 bases remained unmatched. Germline assignment: CDR1 MNHEY and CDR2 SMNVEV (reference sequence). The CDR3 length is 18 residues. The CDR3 bases are TGTGCCAGCAGTCCCCGGGACAGGGGTTCTCTAGCCAAAAACATTCAGTACTTC. Residues: CASSPRDRGSLAKNIQYF.

V gene TRBV7-2 combines with J gene TRBJ1-6; D unresolved. The V end lost 4 bases, the J end lost 5 bases, and 12 bases lay between the germline ends. Germline CDR1 SGHTA, CDR2 FQGNSA. The CDR3 spans 15 residues. CDR3 sequence: CASSSQRSNNSPLHF. CDR3 nucleotides: TGTGCCAGCAGCTCCCAAAGGAGCAATAATTCACCCCTCCACTTT.

J is TRBJ2-1 and V is TRBV7-2, with 13 bases aligning to TRBD2. Looked up from germline, CDR1 is SGHTA and CDR2 is FQGNSA. This CDR3 has 16 amino acids. The J segment lost 8 bases and the V segment lost 0 bases, leaving 4 bases of the junction unmatched. The DNA of the CDR3 is TGTGCCAGCAGCTTAGCCGGACTAGCGGGAGCGGATGAGCAGTTCTTC. Protein: CASSLAGLAGADEQFF. Full variable domain (remainder filled in from reference TRBV7-2 and TRBJ2-1): GAGVSQSPSNKVTEKGKDVELRCDPISGHTALYWYRQSLGQGLEFLIYFQGNSAPDKSGLPSDRFSAERTGGSVSTLTIQRTQQEDSAVYLCASSLAGLAGADEQFFGPGTRLTVL.